Below, one T cell receptor beta chain is given with its context. The antigen it binds to is not known. No base quality values were provided; no much bigger clone lies one nucleotide off. The CDR3 numbers 15 residues from cysteine through phenylalanine. The read is trimmed to its CDR3 DNA, 45 bases read in frame from base 1. V is cut back by 1 base and J by 5 bases, with 6 bases in the junction unmatched. The germline V gene specifies SGHDN as CDR1 and FVKESK as CDR2. The data are from a study of T cells in Graves' hyperthyroidism and ophthalmopathy (dated by TCRdb to the late 2010s). In terms of the full investigation: Peripheral blood was collected at initial diagnosis, before any treatment. Following sampling, methimazole starting at 30 mg daily was given to hyperthyroidism patients, and high-dose intravenous methylprednisolone was given to ophthalmopathy patients. In more than 5 Graves' hyperthyroidism patients, the study also compared T-cell repertoires from thyroid tissue with T-cell repertoires from blood. An independent validation cohort of under 20 hyperthyroidism patients and approximately 16 patients who later progressed to ophthalmopathy tested prospective prediction of ophthalmopathy. TCR Vbeta CDR3 sequencing of 140 or so peripheral blood samples (under 45 ophthalmopathy, 75 to 85 hyperthyroidism and approximately 17 progressor patients) is reported in the paper. TCR V-J signatures able to tell the groups apart were searched for in a discovery cohort of 95 to 100 patients, of whom fewer than 45 had Graves' ophthalmopathy and 55 to 60 had stable Graves' hyperthyroidism. The 100 discovery patients were randomly split 7:3 into training and test sets. The study at large found these results: Most expanded thyroid clonotypes (frequency above 0.001) were also detected in blood, suggesting blood repertoires may reflect thyroid immune responses. No statistical method was used to fix the sample size in advance, and group allocation was not hidden from the investigators. In validation, progression to ophthalmopathy was predicted by the model with 70.59% sensitivity and about 72% specificity, a median of approximately 6.5 months before onset. Ophthalmopathy was separated from stable hyperthyroidism by a 13 V-J signature model, with 85% to 90% sensitivity and about 84% specificity obtained in cross-validation and 80%/75% obtained in testing.

Ophthalmopathy patients had moderately to severely active disease, Clinical Activity Score of at least 3, NOSPECS grade of at least 4, and duration under 3 months. The study excluded patients with uncontrolled infections, other autoimmune diseases, pregnancy or lactation. Clinical symptoms, serum thyroxine and TRAb, thyroid ultrasound, and orbital computed tomography formed the basis for the diagnoses. PBMCs were isolated from 10 ml of fresh peripheral blood by Ficoll-Paque density gradient centrifugation. Total RNA was extracted using Trizol reagent, and RNA quality was assessed on an Agilent 2100 Bioanalyzer. The TCR beta CDR3 regions were amplified from RNA transcripts. The first round of RT-PCR for the TCR CDR3 was performed with the HTBI primer set and the Qiagen OneStep RT-PCR kit. Libraries were constructed in a second round of multiplex PCR, after which size selection and purification were carried out. Sequencing of the libraries was done on an Illumina HiSeq2000 using paired-end 100 bp reads. As for how the authors treated the data: SOAPnuke was used to process the raw data, throwing out any read that contained adapters or uncalled bases, had a mean Phred below 15, or lacked an exact constant-primer or identifier match. High-quality paired reads were merged with COPE v1.2.5, and unique nucleotide sequences were defined as clonotypes. MiTCR v1.1 was used to align clonotypes to the IMGT TRBV, TRBD and TRBJ reference segments. The analysis was restricted to V-J combinations with a frequency above 0.0001, which together covered 99.2% of the repertoires. A TCS score was defined as the ratio between F50 (clonal expansion) and ExV (chaos), using BLOSUM62-based TCRdist between CDR3 peptides within each V-J. Welch's t-statistics and random forest reduced some 510 V-J features to about 12, which were used in a naive Bayes classifier (R e1071). Starting from the raw public reads, TCRdb applied fastp trimming at Q25, assembled clones with MiXCR and retained in-frame beta chains. Records with the same CDR3 protein are collapsed into one entry carrying the most frequent genes and DNA. The V and J calls, along with clone size, are taken from TCRdb and not from the paper's own processing. The sample table lists 300,000 to 500,000 distinct CDR3 sequences, over 11% of them with a count of one. The ten most abundant clones make up around 30% of the sample.

The clonotype originates from a man aged 45 to 65 with Graves' ophthalmopathy. The rearranged segments are TRBV14 and TRBJ1-1; the central 8 bases match TRBD1. The sample consisted of blood. The DNA sequence is as follows: TGTGCCAGCAGCCAAGTACAGGGGGTGGGTACTGAAGCTTTCTTT. This translates into CASSQVQGVGTEAFF.